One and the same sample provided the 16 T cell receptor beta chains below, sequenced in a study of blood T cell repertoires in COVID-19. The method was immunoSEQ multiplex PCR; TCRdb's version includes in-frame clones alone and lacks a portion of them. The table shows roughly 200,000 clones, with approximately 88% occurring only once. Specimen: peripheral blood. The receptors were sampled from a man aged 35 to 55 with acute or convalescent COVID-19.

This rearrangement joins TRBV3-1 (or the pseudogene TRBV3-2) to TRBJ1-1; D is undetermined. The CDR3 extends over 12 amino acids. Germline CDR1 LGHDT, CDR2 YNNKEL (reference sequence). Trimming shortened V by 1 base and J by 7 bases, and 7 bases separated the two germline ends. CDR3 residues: CASSQATFEAFF. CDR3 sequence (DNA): TGTGCCAGCAGCCAAGCGACATTTGAAGCTTTCTTT.

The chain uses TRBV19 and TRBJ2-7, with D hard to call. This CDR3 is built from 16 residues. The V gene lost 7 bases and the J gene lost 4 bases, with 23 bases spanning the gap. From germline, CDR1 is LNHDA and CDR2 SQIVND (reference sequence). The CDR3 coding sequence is TGTGCCAGTACCCCGAGGAGAAGCGCGACGCCTTACGAGCAGTACTTC. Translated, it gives CASTPRRSATPYEQYF.

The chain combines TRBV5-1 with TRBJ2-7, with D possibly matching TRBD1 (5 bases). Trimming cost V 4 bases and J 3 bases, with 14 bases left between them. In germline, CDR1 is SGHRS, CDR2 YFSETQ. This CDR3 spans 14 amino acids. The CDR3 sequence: CASSPQDRDYEQYF. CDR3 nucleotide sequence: TGCGCCAGCAGCCCACAGGACCGAGACTACGAGCAGTACTTC.

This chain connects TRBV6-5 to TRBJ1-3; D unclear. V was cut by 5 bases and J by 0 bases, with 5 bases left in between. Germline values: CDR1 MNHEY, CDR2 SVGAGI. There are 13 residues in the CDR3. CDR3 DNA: TGTGCCAGCAGTCTAATCTCTGGAAACACCATATATTTT. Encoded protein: CASSLISGNTIYF.

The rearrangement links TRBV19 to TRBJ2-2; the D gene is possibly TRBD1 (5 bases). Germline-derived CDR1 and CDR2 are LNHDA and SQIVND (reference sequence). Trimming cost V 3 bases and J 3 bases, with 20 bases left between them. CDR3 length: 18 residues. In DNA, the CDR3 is TGTGCCAGTAGTATGTCCCCCTCAGACAGCAGCTACACCGGGGAGCTGTTTTTT. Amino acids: CASSMSPSDSSYTGELFF.

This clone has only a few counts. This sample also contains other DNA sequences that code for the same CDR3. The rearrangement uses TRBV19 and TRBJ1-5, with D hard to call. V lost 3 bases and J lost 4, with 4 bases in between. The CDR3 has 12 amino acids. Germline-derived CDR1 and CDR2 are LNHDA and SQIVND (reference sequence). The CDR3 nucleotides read TGTGCCAGTAGTATTCTTAATCAGCCCCAGCATTTT. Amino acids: CASSILNQPQHF.

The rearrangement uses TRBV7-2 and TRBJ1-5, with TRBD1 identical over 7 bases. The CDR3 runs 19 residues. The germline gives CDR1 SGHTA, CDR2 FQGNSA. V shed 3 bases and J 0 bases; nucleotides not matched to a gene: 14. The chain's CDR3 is CASSFRDSRHLYSNQPQHF. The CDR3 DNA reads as TGTGCCAGCAGCTTCCGGGACAGCCGACACCTTTATAGCAATCAGCCCCAGCATTTT.

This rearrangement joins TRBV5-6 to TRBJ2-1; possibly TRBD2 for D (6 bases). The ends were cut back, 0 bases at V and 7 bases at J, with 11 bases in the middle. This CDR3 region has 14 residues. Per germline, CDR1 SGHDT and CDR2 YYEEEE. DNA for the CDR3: TGTGCCAGCAGCTTGGCGGGAGCGAGGAATGAGCAGTTCTTC. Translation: CASSLAGARNEQFF.

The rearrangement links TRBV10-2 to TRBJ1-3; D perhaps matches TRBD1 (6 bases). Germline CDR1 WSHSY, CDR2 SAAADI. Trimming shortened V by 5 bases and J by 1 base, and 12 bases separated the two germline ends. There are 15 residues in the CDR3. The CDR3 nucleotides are TGCGCCAGCAGTCGCCCTGACAGGTCTGGAAACACCATATATTTT. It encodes CASSRPDRSGNTIYF.

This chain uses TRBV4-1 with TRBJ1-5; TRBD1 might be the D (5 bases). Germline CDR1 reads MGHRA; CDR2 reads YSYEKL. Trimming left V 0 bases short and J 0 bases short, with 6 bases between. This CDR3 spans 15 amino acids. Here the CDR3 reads CASSQDRDSNQPQHF. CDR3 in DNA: TGCGCCAGCAGCCAAGACAGGGATAGCAATCAGCCCCAGCATTTT.

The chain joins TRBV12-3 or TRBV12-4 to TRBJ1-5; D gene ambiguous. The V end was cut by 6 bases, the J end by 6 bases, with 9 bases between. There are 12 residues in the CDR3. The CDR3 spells CASSDTPQPQHF. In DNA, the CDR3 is TGTGCCAGCAGCGATACTCCTCAGCCCCAGCATTTT.

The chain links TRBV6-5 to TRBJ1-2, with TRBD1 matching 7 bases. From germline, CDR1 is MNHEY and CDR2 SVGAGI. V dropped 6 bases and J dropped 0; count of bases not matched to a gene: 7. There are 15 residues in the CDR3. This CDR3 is CASSAGTATNYGYTF. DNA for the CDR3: TGTGCCAGCAGCGCCGGGACAGCGACTAACTATGGCTACACCTTC.

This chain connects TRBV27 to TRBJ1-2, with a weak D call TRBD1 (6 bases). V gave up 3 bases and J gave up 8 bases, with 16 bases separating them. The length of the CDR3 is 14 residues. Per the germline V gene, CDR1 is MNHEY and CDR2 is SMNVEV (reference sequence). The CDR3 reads CASSLAGAWGGYTF. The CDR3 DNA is TGTGCCAGCAGTTTGGCAGGGGCTTGGGGAGGCTACACCTTC.

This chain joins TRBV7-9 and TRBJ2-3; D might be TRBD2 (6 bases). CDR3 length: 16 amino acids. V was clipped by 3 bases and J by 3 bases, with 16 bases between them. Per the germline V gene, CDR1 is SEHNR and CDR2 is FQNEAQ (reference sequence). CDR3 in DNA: TGTGCCAGCAGCTTGGGACTCAACGACGTGACAGATACGCAGTATTTT. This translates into CASSLGLNDVTDTQYF.

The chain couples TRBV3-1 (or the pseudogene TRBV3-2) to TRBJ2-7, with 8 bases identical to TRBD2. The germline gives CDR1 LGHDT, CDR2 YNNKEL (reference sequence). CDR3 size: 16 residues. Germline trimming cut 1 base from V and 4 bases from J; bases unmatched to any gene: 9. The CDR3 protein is CASSQGASGLGYEQYF. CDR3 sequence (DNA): TGTGCCAGCAGCCAAGGGGCTAGCGGGCTCGGATACGAGCAGTACTTC.

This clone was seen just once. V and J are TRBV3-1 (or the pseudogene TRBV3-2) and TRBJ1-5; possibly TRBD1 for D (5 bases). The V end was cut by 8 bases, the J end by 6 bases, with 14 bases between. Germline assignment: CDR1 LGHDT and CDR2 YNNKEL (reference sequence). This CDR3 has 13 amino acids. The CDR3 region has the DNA TGTGCCAGCGGCAGGCAGGGCAGTCAGCCCCAGCATTTT. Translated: CASGRQGSQPQHF.